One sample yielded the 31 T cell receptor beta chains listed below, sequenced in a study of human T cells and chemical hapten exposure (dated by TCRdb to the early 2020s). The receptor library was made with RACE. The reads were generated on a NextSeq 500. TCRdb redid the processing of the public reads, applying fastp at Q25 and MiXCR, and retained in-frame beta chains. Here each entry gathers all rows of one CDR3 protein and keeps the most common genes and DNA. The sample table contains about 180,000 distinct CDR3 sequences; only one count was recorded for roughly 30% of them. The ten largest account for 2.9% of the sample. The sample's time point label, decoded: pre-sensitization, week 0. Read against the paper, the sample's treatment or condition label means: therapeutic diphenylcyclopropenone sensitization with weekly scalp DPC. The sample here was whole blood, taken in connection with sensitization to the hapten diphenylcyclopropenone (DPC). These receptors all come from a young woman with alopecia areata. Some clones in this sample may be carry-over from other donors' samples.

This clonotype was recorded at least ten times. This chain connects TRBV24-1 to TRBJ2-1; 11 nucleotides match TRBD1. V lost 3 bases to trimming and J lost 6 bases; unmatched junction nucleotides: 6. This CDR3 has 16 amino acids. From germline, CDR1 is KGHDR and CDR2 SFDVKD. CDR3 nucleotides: TGTGCCACCAGTGATGCAGCCGGGACAGGGGGCAATGAGCAGTTCTTC. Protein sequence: CATSDAAGTGGNEQFF.

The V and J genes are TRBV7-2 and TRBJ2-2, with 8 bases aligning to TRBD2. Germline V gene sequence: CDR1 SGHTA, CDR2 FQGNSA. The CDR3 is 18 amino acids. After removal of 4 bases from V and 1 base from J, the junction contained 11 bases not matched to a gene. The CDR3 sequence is CASSSSFLRGGNTGELFF. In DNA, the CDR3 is TGTGCCAGCAGCTCCTCCTTTCTCCGGGGGGGGAACACCGGGGAGCTGTTTTTT. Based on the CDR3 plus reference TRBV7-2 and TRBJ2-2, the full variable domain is GAGVSQSPSNKVTEKGKDVELRCDPISGHTALYWYRQSLGQGLEFLIYFQGNSAPDKSGLPSDRFSAERTGGSVSTLTIQRTQQEDSAVYLCASSSSFLRGGNTGELFFGEGSRLTVL.

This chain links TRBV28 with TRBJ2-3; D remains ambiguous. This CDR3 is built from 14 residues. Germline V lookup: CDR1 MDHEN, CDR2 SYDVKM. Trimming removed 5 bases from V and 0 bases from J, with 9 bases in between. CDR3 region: CASSPHVSTDTQYF. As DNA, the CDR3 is TGTGCCAGCAGTCCTCACGTGAGCACAGATACGCAGTATTTT.

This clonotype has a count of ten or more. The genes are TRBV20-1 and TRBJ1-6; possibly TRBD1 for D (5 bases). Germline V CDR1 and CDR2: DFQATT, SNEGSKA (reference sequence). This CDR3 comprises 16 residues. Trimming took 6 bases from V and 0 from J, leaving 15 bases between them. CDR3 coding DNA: TGCAGTGCGTCTGCAGGGATGAGCTCCTATAATTCACCCCTCCACTTT. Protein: CSASAGMSSYNSPLHF.

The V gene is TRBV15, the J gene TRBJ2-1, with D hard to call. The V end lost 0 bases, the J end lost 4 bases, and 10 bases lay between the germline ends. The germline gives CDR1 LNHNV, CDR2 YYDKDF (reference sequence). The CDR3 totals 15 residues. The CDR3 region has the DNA TGTGCCACCAGCAGAGATTTAACGGCGTACAATGAGCAGTTCTTC. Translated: CATSRDLTAYNEQFF.

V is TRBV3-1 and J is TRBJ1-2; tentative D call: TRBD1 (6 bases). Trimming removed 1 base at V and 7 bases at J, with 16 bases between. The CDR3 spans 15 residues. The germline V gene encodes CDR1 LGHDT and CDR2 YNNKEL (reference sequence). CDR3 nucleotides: TGTGCCAGCAGCCAAGTCCCAGGGGCGCCGGGTGGCTACACCTTC. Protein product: CASSQVPGAPGGYTF. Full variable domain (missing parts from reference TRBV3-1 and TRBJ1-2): DTAVSQTPKYLVTQMGNDKSIKCEQNLGHDTMYWYKQDSKKFLKIMFSYNNKELIINETVPNRFSPKSPDKAHLNLHINSLELGDSAVYFCASSQVPGAPGGYTFGSGTRLTVV.

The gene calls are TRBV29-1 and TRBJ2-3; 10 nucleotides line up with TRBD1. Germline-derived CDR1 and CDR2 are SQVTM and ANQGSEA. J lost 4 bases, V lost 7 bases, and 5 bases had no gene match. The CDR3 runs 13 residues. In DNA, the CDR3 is TGCAGCGGTTGGACAGGGGGTGCAGATACGCAGTATTTT. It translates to CSGWTGGADTQYF.

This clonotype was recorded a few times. The CDR3 nucleotides read TGCAGCGTTGAAAACAACTATGGCTACACCTTC. Translating it yields CSVENNYGYTF. The V gene is TRBV29-1, the J gene TRBJ1-2, with no clear D. Trimming removed 2 bases at V and 2 bases at J, with 3 bases between. The length of the CDR3 is 11 residues. CDR1 is SQVTM and CDR2 is ANQGSEA in the germline V gene.

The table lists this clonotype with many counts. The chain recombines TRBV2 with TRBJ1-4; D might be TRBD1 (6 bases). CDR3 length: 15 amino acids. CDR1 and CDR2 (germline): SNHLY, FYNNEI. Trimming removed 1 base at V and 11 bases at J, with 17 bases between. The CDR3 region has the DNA TGTGCCAGCAGTGAAGGTGCCAGGGGAGGTTGGAAACTGTTTTTT. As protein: CASSEGARGGWKLFF.

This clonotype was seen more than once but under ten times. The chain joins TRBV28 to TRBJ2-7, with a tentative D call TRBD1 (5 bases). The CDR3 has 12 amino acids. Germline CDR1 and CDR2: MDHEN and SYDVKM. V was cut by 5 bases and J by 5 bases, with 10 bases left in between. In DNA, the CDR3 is TGTGCCAGCAGTATCAGGGTGAACGAGCAGTACTTC. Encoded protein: CASSIRVNEQYF.

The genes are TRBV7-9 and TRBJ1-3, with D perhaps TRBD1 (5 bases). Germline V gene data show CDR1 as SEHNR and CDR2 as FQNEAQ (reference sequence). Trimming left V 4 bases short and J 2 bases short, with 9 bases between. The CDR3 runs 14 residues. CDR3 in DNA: TGTGCCAGCAGCTCCAGGGTAGCTGGAAACACCATATATTTT. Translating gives CASSSRVAGNTIYF.

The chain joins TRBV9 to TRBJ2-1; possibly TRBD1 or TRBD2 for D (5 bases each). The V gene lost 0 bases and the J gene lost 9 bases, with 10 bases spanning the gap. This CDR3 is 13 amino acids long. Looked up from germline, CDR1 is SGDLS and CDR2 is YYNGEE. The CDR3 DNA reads TGTGCCAGCAGCGTAGACTGGGGACGTGAGCAGTTCTTC. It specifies CASSVDWGREQFF.

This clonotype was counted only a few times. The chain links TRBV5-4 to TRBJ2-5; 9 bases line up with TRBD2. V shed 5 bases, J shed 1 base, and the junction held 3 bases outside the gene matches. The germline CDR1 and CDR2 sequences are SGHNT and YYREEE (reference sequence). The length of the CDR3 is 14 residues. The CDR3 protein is CASSSGGTQETQYF. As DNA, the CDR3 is TGTGCCAGCAGTAGCGGGGGTACCCAAGAGACCCAGTACTTC.

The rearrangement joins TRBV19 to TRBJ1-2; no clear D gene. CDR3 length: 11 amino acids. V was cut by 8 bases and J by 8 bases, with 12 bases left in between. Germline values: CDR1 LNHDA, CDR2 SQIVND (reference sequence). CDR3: CASVGSGGYTF. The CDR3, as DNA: TGTGCCAGTGTAGGGTCGGGAGGCTACACCTTC.

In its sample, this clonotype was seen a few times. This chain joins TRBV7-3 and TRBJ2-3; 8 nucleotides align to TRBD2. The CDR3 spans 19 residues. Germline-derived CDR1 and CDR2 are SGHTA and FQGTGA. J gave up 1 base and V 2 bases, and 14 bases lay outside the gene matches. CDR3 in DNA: TGTGCCAGCAGCTTATTGGGTCCCTCGGCTAGCGGGCGCACAGATACGCAGTATTTT. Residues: CASSLLGPSASGRTDTQYF.

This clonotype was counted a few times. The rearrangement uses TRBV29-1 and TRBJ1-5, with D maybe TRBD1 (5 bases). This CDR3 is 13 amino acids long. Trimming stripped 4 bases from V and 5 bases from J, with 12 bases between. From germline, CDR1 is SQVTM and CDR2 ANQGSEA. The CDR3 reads CSVALQADQPQHF. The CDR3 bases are TGCAGCGTTGCATTACAGGCCGATCAGCCCCAGCATTTT.

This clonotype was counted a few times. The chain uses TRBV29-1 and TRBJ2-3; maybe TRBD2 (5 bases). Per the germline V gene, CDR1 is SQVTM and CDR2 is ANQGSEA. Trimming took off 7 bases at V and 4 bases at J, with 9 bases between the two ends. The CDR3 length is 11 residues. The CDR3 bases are TGCAGCGAACAACTAGCAGATACGCAGTATTTT. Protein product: CSEQLADTQYF.

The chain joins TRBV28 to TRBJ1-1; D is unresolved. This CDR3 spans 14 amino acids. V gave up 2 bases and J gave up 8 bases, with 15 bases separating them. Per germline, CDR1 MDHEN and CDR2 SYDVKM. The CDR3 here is CASSLLSTAIEAFF. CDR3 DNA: TGTGCCAGCAGTTTACTGTCAACAGCAATCGAAGCTTTCTTT.

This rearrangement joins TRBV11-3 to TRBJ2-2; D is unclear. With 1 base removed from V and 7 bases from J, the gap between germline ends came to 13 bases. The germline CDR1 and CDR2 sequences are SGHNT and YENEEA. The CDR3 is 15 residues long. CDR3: CASSLGGGPIGELFF. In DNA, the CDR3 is TGTGCCAGCAGCTTAGGTGGCGGACCGATCGGGGAGCTGTTTTTT.

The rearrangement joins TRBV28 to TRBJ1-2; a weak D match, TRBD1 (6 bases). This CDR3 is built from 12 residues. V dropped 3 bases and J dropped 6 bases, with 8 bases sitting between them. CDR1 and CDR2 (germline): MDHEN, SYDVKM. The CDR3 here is CASSLTGHGYTF. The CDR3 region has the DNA TGTGCCAGCAGTTTGACAGGACATGGCTACACCTTC.

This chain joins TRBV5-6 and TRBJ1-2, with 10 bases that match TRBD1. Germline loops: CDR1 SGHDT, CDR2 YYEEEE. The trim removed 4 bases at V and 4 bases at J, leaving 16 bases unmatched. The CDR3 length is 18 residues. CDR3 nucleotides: TGTGCCAGCAGCCAGACAGGGGGCGGAATGAGGCCTGCCTATGGCTACACCTTC. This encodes CASSQTGGGMRPAYGYTF.

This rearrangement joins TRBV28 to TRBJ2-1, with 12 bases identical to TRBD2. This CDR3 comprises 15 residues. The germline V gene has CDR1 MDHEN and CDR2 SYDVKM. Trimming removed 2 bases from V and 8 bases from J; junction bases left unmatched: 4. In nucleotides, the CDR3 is TGTGCCAGCAGTTTAGGAGCTAGCGGGAGGGATGAGCAGTTCTTC. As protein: CASSLGASGRDEQFF.

CDR3 in amino acids: CSARDLGQVSTEAFF. DNA for the CDR3: TGCAGTGCTAGAGATCTAGGACAGGTGAGCACTGAAGCTTTCTTT. V gene TRBV20-1 combines with J gene TRBJ1-1; 7 positions agree with TRBD1. CDR3 length: 15 residues. V trimming: 0 bases; J trimming: 4 bases; junction bases outside the gene matches: 8. Germline lookup yields CDR1 DFQATT and CDR2 SNEGSKA (reference sequence).

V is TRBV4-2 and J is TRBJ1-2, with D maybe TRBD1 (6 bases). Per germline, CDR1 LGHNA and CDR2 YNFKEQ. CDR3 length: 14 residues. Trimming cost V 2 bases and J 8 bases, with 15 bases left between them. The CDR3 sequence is CASSQSDRRDGYTF. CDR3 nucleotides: TGTGCCAGCAGCCAATCGGACAGAAGGGACGGCTACACCTTC.

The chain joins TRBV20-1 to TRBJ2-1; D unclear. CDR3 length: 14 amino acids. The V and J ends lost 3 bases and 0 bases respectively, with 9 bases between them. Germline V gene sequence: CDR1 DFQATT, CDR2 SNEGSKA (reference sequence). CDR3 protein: CSASVESSYNEQFF. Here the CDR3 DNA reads TGCAGTGCTAGTGTCGAGAGCTCCTACAATGAGCAGTTCTTC.

In DNA, the CDR3 is TGTGCCAGCAGCCCAGGGGGCACTGAAGCTTTCTTT. Translating gives CASSPGGTEAFF. The genes are TRBV12-3 or TRBV12-4 and TRBJ1-1; 7 bases match TRBD1. The ends lost 6 bases at V and 4 bases at J; junction bases unmatched: 2. The CDR3 runs to 12 residues.

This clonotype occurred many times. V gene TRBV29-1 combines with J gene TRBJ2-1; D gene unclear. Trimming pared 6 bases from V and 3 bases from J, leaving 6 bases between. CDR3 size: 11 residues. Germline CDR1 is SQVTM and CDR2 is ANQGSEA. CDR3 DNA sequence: TGCAGCGTCCCAGACTACAATGAGCAGTTCTTC. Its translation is CSVPDYNEQFF.

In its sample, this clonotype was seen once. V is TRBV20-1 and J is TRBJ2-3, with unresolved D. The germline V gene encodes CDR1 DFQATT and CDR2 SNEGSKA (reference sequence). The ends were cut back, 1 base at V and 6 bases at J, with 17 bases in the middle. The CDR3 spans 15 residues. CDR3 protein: CSARVPVEGSDTQYF. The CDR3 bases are TGCAGTGCTAGAGTCCCAGTAGAAGGCTCGGATACGCAGTATTTT.

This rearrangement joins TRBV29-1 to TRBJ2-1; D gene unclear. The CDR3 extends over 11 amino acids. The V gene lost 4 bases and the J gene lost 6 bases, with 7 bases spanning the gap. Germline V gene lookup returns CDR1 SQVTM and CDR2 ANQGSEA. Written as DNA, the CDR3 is TGCAGCGTTGCTACCCCCAATGAGCAGTTCTTC. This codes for CSVATPNEQFF.

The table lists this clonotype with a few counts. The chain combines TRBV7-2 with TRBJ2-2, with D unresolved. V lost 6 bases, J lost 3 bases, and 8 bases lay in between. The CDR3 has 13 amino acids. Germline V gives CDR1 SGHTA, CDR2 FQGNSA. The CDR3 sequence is CASRPDYTGELFF. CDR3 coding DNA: TGTGCCAGCAGGCCCGACTACACCGGGGAGCTGTTTTTT.

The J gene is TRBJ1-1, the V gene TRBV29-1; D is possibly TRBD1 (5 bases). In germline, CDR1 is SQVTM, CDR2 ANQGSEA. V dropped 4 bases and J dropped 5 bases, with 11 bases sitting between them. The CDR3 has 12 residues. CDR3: CSVGRGGTEAFF. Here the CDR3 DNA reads TGCAGCGTTGGAAGGGGTGGGACTGAAGCTTTCTTT. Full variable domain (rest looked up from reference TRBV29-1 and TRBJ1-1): SAVISQKPSRDICQRGTSLTIQCQVDSQVTMMFWYRQQPGQSLTLIATANQGSEATYESGFVIDKFPISRPNLTFSTLTVSNMSPEDSSIYLCSVGRGGTEAFFGQGTRLTVV.